This TCR beta chain was identified in a study of blood T cell repertoires in COVID-19. Study information: Acute and convalescent COVID-19 specimens originated in the United States, Italy and Spain.

Grouping used clinical history reported by participants in a survey and questionnaire. During the 2 weeks before they entered the study, exposed participants had met someone with a PCR-confirmed or clinician-diagnosed COVID-19 case. CDR1 is MNHEY and CDR2 is SVGAGI in the germline V gene. V was clipped by 10 bases and J by 0 bases, with 12 bases between them. The CDR3 covers 13 residues. Original data processing: Cell counts per sample came from amplifying reference gene primers. Clones were sequenced by immunoSEQ multiplex PCR, and TCRdb holds only the in-frame ones, with some missing. V and J calls and clone size are those listed in that table; D and trimming were worked out from the DNA. The sample carries 200,000 or so clones, under 90% recorded once.

This receptor was obtained from a woman in her forties or fifties who had been exposed to COVID-19. The sequenced material came from PBMCs or T cells enriched from blood (not recorded which). The chain is built from TRBV6-5 and TRBJ1-1; possibly TRBD1 for D (6 bases). CDR3 region: CATQGGMNTEAFF. The CDR3 DNA reads TGTGCCACCCAAGGGGGAATGAACACTGAAGCTTTCTTT.